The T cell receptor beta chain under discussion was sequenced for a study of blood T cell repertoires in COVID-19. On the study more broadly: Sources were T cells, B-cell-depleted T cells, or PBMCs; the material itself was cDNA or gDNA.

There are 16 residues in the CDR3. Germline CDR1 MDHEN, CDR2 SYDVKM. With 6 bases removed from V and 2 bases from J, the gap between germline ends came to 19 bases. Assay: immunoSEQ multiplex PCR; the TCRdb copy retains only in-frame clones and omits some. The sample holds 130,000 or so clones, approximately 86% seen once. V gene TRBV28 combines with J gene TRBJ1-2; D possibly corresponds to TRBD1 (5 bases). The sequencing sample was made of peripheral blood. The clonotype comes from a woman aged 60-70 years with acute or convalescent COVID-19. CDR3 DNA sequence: TGTGCCAGCAGCCCTACCAGGGAGGGACCAAACTATGGCTACACCTTC. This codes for CASSPTREGPNYGYTF.